The sequence of this TCR beta chain was determined in a study of cytomegalovirus exposure and HLA in healthy donors. This clone was counted between two and nine times. PCR involved 60 Vbeta and 13 Jbeta primers. Sequenced by immunoSEQ multiplex PCR; TCRdb stores in-frame clones only, minus some. The sample records roughly 150,000 clones, 64% being singletons. What was sequenced was PBMCs. The TCR sequence derives from a woman aged 25 to 39 in good health and CMV-seropositive.

The CDR3 DNA follows: TGCGCCAGCAGCTTATCGCCAGTGGCGGCCTATGGCTACACCTTC. As protein: CASSLSPVAAYGYTF. This chain links TRBV5-1 with TRBJ1-2; D gene unclear. V shed 2 bases and J shed 4 bases, with 15 bases lying between them. The germline gives CDR1 SGHRS, CDR2 YFSETQ. This CDR3 is 15 amino acids long.